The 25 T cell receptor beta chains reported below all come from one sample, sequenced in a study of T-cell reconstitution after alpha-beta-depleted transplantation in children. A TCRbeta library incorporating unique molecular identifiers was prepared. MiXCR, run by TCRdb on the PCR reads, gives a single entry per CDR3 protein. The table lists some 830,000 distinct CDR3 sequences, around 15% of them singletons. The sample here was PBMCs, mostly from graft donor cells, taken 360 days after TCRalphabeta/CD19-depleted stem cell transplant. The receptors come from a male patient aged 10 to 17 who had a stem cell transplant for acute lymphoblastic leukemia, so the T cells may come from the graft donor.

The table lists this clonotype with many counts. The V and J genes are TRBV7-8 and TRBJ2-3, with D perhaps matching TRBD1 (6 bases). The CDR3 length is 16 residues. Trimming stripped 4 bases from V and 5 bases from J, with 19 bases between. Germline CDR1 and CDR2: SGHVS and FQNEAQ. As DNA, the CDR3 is TGTGCCAGCAGCTCCCTCCGCACCCAGACAGGAGATACGCAGTATTTT. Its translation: CASSSLRTQTGDTQYF.

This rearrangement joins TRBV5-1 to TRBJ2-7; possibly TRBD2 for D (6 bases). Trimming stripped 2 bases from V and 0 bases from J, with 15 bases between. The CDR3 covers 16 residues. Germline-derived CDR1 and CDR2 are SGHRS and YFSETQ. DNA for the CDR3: TGCGCCAGCAGCTTTCGTCTAGCGCTGAGCTCCTACGAGCAGTACTTC. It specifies CASSFRLALSSYEQYF.

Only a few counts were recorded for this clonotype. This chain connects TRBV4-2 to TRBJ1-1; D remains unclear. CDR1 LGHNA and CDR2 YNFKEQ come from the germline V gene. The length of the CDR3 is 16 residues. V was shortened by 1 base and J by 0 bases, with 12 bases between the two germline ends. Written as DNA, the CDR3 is TGTGCCAGCAGCCAAGGCGAAGTAACCATGAACACTGAAGCTTTCTTT. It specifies CASSQGEVTMNTEAFF.

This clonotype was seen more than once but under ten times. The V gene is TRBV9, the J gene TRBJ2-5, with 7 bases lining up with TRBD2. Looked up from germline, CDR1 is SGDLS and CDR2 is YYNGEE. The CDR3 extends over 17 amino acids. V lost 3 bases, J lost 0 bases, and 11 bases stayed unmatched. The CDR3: CASSARLATTYQETQYF. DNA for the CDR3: TGTGCCAGCAGCGCTAGACTAGCAACCACGTACCAAGAGACCCAGTACTTC.

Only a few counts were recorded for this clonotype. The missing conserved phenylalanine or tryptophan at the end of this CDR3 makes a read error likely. The CDR3 sequence is CASSFGRGQPQHS. The CDR3 DNA follows: TGTGCCAGCAGTTTTGGACGAGGACAGCCCCAGCATTCT. The chain uses TRBV12-3 or TRBV12-4 and TRBJ1-5; no definite D call. V was cut by 3 bases and J by 7 bases, with 10 bases left in between. This CDR3 comprises 13 residues.

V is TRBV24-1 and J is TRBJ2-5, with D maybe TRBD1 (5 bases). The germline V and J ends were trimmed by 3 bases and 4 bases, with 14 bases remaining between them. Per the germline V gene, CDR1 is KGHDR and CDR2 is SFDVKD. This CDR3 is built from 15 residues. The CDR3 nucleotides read TGTGCCACCAGTGATCCCGACAGAATGGCAGAGACCCAGTACTTC. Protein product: CATSDPDRMAETQYF.

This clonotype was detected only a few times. The CDR3 bases are TGTGCCAGCAGTTCCCCGATGAGGGGCCGGAGTGAAGCTTTCTTT. Translating it yields CASSSPMRGRSEAFF. This rearrangement joins TRBV12-3 or TRBV12-4 to TRBJ1-1, with D perhaps matching TRBD1 (5 bases). The CDR3 has 15 amino acids. V was pared by 4 bases and J by 7 bases, with 19 bases between.

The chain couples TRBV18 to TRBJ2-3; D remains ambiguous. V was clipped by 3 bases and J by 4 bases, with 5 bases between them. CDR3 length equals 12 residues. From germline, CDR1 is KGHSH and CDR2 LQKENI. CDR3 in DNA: TGTGCCAGCTCACCGATGGCAGATACGCAGTATTTT. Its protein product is CASSPMADTQYF.

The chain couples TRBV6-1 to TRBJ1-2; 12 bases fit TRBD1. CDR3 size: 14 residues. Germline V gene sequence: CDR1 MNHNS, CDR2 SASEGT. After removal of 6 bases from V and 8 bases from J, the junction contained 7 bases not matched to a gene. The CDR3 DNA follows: TGTGCCAGCAGGGAGGGACAGGGGGCGGGCGGCTACACCTTC. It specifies CASREGQGAGGYTF.

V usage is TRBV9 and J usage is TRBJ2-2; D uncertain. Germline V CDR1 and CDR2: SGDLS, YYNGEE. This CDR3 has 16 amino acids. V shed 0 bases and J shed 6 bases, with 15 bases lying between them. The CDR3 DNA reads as TGTGCCAGCAGCGTAGCTCCTAGTGGTGGGGCCGGGGAGCTGTTTTTT. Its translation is CASSVAPSGGAGELFF.

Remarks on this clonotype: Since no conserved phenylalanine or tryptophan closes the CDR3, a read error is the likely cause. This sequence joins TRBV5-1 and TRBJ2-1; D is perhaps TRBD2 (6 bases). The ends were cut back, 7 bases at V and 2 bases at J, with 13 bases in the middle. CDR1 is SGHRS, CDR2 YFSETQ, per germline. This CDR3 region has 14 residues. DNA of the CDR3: TGCGCCAGCGCCCAGGAGGGCCCCTACAATGAGCAGTTCTGC. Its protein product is CASAQEGPYNEQFC.

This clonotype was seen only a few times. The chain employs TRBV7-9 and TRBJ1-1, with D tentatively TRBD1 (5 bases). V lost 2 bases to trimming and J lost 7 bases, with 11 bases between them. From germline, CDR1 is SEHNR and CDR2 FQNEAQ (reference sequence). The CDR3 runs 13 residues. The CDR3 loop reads CASSLTRQLEAFF. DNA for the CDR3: TGTGCCAGCAGCTTAACTAGACAGCTTGAAGCTTTCTTT. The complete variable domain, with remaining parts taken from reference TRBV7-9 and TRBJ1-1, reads DTGVSQNPRHKITKRGQNVTFRCDPISEHNRLYWYRQTLGQGPEFLTYFQNEAQLEKSRLLSDRFSAERPKGSFSTLEIQRTEQGDSAMYLCASSLTRQLEAFFGQGTRLTVV.

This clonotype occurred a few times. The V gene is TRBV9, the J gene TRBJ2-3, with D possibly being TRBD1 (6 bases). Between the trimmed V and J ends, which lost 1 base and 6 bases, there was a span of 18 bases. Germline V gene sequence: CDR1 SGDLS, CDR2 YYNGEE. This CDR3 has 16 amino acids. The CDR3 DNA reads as TGTGCCAGCAGCGTACGACAGGAGCCCCCACAGGATACGCAGTATTTT. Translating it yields CASSVRQEPPQDTQYF.

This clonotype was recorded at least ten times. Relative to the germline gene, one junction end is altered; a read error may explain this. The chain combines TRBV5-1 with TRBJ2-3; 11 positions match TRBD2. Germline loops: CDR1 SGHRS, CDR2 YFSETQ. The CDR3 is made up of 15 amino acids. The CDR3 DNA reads TGTGCCAGCAGCTTACTAGCGGGAGTCACAGATACGCAGTATTTT. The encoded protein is CASSLLAGVTDTQYF. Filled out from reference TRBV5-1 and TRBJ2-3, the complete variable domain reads KAGVTQTPRYLIKTRGQQVTLSCSPISGHRSVSWYQQTPGQGLQFLFEYFSETQRNKGNFPGRFSGRQFSNSRSEMNVSTLELGDSALYLCASSLLAGVTDTQYFGPGTRLTVL.

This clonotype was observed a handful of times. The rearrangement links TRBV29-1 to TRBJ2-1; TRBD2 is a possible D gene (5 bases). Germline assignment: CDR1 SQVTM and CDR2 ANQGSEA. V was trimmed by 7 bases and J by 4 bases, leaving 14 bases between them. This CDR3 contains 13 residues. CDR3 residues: CSAATTPYNEQFF. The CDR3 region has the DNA TGCAGCGCTGCGACTACCCCTTACAATGAGCAGTTCTTC.

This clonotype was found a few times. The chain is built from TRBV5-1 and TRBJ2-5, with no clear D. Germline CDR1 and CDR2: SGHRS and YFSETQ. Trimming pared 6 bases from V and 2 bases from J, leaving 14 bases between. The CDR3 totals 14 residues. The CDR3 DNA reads TGCGCCAGCAACTTAACCCCAGATCAAGAGACCCAGTACTTC. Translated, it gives CASNLTPDQETQYF.

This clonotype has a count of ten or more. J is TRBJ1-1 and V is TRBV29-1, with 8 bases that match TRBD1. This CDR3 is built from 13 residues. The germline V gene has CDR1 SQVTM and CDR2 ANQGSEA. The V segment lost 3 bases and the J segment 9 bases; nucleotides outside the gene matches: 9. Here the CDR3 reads CSVDLGQGAQAFF. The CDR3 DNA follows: TGCAGCGTTGACTTGGGGCAGGGGGCCCAAGCTTTCTTT.

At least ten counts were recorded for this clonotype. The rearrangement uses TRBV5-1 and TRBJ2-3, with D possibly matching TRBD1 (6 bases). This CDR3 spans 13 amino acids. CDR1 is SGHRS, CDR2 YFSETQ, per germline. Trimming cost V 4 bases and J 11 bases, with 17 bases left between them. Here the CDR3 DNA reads TGCGCCAGCAGCGCGGCCGGAGACAGGAGGCAGTATTTT. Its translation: CASSAAGDRRQYF.

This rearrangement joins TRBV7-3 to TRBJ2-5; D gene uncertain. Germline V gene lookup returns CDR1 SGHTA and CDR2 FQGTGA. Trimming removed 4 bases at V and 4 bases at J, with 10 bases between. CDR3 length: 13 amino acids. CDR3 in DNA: TGTGCCAGCAGCTCCTACTCACCAGAGACCCAGTACTTC. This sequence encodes CASSSYSPETQYF.

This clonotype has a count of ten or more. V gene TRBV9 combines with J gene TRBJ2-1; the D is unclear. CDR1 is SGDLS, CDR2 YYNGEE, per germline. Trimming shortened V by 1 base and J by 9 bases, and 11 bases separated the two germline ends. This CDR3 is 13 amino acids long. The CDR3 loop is CASSVIGNIEQFF. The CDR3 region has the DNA TGTGCCAGCAGCGTAATAGGGAACATTGAGCAGTTCTTC.

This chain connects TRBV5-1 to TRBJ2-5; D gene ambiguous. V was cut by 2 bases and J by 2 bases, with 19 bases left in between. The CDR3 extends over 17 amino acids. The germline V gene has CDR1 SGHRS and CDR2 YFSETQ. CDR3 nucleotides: TGCGCCAGCAGCTTAGTCCCGTTGCCCCGAGAGCAAGAGACCCAGTACTTC. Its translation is CASSLVPLPREQETQYF.

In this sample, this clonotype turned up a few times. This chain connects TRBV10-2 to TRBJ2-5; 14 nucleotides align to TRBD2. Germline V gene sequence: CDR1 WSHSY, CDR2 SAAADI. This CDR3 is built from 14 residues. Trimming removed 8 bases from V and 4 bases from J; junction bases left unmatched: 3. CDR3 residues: CASGTSGRLETQYF. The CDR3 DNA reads TGCGCCAGCGGGACTAGCGGGAGATTAGAGACCCAGTACTTC.

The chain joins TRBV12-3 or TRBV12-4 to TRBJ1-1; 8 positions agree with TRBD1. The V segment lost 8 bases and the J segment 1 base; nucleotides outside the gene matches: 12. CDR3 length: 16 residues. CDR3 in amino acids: CASRGTGNYSNTEAFF. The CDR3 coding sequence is TGTGCCAGCCGGGGGACAGGAAACTACTCGAACACTGAAGCTTTCTTT.

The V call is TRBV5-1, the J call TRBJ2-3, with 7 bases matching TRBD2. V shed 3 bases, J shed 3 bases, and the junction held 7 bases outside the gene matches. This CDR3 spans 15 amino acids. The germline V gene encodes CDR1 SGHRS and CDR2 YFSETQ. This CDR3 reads CASSYSGGETDTQYF. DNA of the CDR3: TGCGCCAGCAGCTACTCGGGGGGAGAGACAGATACGCAGTATTTT.

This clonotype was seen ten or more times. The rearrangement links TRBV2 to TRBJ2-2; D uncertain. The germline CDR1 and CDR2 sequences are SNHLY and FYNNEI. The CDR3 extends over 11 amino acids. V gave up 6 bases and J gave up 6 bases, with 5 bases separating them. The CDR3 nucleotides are TGTGCCAGCAGGGAGTCCGGGGAGCTGTTTTTT. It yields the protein CASRESGELFF. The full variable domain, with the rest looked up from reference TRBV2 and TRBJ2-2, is EPEVTQTPSHQVTQMGQEVILRCVPISNHLYFYWYRQILGQKVEFLVSFYNNEISEKSEIFDDQFSVERPDGSNFTLKIRSTKLEDSAMYFCASRESGELFFGEGSRLTVL.